The TCR beta chain described here comes from a study of blood T cell repertoires in COVID-19. The overall study: COVID-19 samples collected from the United States, Italy and Spain covered acute and convalescent phases. PBMCs, B-cell-depleted T cells, or T cells were the source of the cDNA or gDNA that made up the material.

Everyone who took part was roughly 18 to 89 years old, and they came from about two dozen US areas. Grouping used clinical history reported by participants in a survey and questionnaire. The CDR3 runs to 16 residues. V shed 3 bases and J shed 5 bases, with 19 bases lying between them. Looked up from germline, CDR1 is SGHVS and CDR2 is FQNEAQ. TCRdb's table, derived via immunoSEQ multiplex PCR, lists solely in-frame clones and lacks some. This sample has 250,000 to 350,000 clones, with roughly 85% found just once. The clonotype was recovered from a woman in her forties or fifties who had recovered from COVID-19. The sequencing input was PBMCs or T cells enriched from blood (not recorded which). The rearrangement links TRBV7-8 to TRBJ2-5, with D perhaps TRBD1 (6 bases). In DNA form, the CDR3 reads TGTGCCAGCAGCTTGATCCGGGACAACCCTTTGGAGACCCAGTACTTC. Translating gives CASSLIRDNPLETQYF.